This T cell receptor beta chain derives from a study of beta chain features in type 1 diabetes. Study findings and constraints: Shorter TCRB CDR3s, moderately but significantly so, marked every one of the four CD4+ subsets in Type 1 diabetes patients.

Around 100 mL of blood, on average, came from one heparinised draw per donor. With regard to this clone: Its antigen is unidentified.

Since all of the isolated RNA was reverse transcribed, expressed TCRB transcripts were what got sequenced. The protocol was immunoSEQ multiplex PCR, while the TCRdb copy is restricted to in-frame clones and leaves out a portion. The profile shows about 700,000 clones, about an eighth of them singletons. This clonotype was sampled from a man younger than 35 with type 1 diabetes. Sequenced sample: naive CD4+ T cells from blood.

The CDR3 is CSVKPGLNTEAFF. The CDR3 DNA sequence: TGCAGCGTTAAGCCGGGGCTGAACACTGAAGCTTTCTTT. The V gene is TRBV29-1, the J gene TRBJ1-1, with D possibly matching TRBD1 (5 bases). Germline V gives CDR1 SQVTM, CDR2 ANQGSEA. The CDR3 length is 13 residues. The V end lost 5 bases, the J end lost 0 bases, and 10 bases lay between the germline ends.